This section outlines one T cell receptor beta chain sequence together with its context. The sample comes from a study of glioma-infiltrating T cells after dendritic cell vaccination. Overall study context: Dendritic cell vaccination trial patients had either newly diagnosed or recurrent glioblastoma.

Profiling relied on immunoSEQ multiplex PCR, and the TCRdb table lists in-frame clones only, not all of them. The sample includes about 38,000 clones, roughly 79% of them seen just once. The sequencing used blood, collected before dendritic cell vaccination. The receptor was derived from a human donor with glioblastoma.

The CDR3 region has the DNA TGTGCCAGCTCACCATCCAGGGGGTCAGATACGCAGTATTTT. It translates to CASSPSRGSDTQYF. The chain has TRBV18 and TRBJ2-3, with 7 bases that match TRBD1. CDR1 and CDR2 (germline): KGHSH, LQKENI. V shed 2 bases, J shed 4 bases, and the junction held 3 bases outside the gene matches. The CDR3 is made up of 14 amino acids.